The rows below give T cell receptor beta chains drawn from one sample of a study of T-cell reconstitution after alpha-beta-depleted transplantation in children. TCRdb recomputed calls from the PCR reads with MiXCR, one row per CDR3 protein. Altogether hundreds of thousands of distinct CDR3 sequences are present, 6% to 10% being singletons, with the ten largest covering approximately 9.1%. This specimen was peripheral blood, taken 360 days after TCRalphabeta/CD19-depleted stem cell transplant. These receptors all come from a female patient aged 2 to 10 who had a stem cell transplant for Fanconi anemia, so the T cells may come from the graft donor. Both conserved end residues are part of each CDR3. The D gene is left open where the match is weak. Expanded clones get a size class; other rows say once, few or many, or leave the size out.

clone size	D gene	V gene	J gene	CDR3 protein	CDR3 DNA
few	TRBD2	TRBV6-5	TRBJ2-1	CASILGLAGGSNEQFF	TGTGCCAGCATCCTAGGACTAGCGGGAGGTTCTAATGAGCAGTTCTTC
many	.	TRBV27	TRBJ1-2	CASRNDLYGYTF	TGTGCCAGCAGGAACGACTTATATGGCTACACCTTC
.	TRBD1	TRBV19	TRBJ2-1	CASSITGQFPYNEQFF	TGTGCCAGTAGTATAACGGGACAGTTCCCTTACAATGAGCAGTTCTTC
many	.	TRBV12-3/TRBV12-4	TRBJ2-7	CASSFGGVSYEQYF	TGTGCCAGCAGTTTTGGCGGGGTAAGCTACGAGCAGTACTTC
many	TRBD2	TRBV20-1	TRBJ2-3	CSARDRGLAGGKDTQYF	TGCAGTGCTAGAGATAGGGGACTAGCGGGAGGGAAGGATACGCAGTATTTT
many	.	TRBV28	TRBJ1-3	CASSPGNTIYF	TGTGCCAGCAGCCCTGGGAACACCATATATTTT
few	TRBD2	TRBV6-5	TRBJ2-5	CASSYMTSGDQETQYF	TGTGCCAGCAGTTACATGACTAGCGGGGACCAAGAGACCCAGTACTTC
few	.	TRBV24-1	TRBJ2-5	CATSDSTGEETQYF	TGTGCCACCAGTGATTCGACAGGAGAGGAGACCCAGTACTTC
many	.	TRBV18	TRBJ2-2	CASSPDLNTGELFF	TGTGCCAGCTCACCAGACTTGAACACCGGGGAGCTGTTTTTT
many	TRBD2	TRBV12-3/TRBV12-4	TRBJ2-5	CASSLNSGVQTQYF	TGTGCCAGCAGTCTCAATAGCGGGGTACAGACCCAGTACTTC
many	.	TRBV7-2	TRBJ2-3	CASSLDTSTDTQYF	TGTGCCAGCAGCTTAGACACTAGCACAGATACGCAGTATTTT
.	.	TRBV7-9	TRBJ1-6	CASSLGGTEAPLHF	TGTGCCAGCAGCTTAGGGGGGACGGAGGCACCCCTCCACTTT
many	.	TRBV5-1	TRBJ2-1	CASNPASRPHEQFF	TGCGCCAGCAACCCCGCCTCCAGGCCCCATGAGCAGTTCTTC
many	.	TRBV20-1	TRBJ2-5	CSARGDRRGSQETQYF	TGCAGTGCTAGAGGGGACCGGAGGGGTAGCCAAGAGACCCAGTACTTC
few	.	TRBV27	TRBJ1-1	CASSKQGTNEAFF	TGTGCCAGCAGCAAACAGGGAACAAATGAAGCTTTCTTT
.	.	TRBV18	TRBJ1-2	CASSPAQDGYTF	TGTGCCAGCTCACCCGCCCAGGATGGCTACACCTTC
few	TRBD2	TRBV12-5	TRBJ2-7	CASGLRITSGGPRSYEQYF	TGTGCTAGTGGTTTGAGGATAACTAGCGGGGGACCCCGCTCCTACGAGCAGTACTTC